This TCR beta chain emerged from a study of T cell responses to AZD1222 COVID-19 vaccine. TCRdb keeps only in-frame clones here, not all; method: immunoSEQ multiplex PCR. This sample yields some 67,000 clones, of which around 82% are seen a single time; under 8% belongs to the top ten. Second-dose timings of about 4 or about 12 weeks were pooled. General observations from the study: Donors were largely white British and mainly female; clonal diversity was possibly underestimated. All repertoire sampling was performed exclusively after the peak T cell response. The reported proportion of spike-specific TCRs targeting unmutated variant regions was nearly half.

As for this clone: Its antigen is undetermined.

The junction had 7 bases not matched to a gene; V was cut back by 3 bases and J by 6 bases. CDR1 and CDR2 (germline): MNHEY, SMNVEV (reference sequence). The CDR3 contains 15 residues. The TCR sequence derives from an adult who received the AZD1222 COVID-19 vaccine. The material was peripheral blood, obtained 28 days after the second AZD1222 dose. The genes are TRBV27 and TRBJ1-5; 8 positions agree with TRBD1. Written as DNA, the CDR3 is TGTGCCAGCAGTTTGTCACAGGGGGTAGGTCAGCCCCAGCATTTT. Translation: CASSLSQGVGQPQHF.